This note documents a single T cell receptor (beta chain) sequence. No antigen is known for it. Base qualities are not at hand, and no much larger clone is one base apart. These data come from a study of beta chain features in type 1 diabetes (dated by TCRdb to the late 2010s). About the study as a whole: Mean age, gender distribution, total cell number and subset yield were not different between patients and healthy donors. The study compared TCRB repertoires of sorted circulating CD4+ T cell subsets between recently diagnosed type 1 diabetes patients and matched healthy donors. Whereas all 28 donors provided naive and central memory subsets, regulatory and stem cell-like memory subsets were isolated from just 8 patients and about 8 healthy donors. A total of 85 million to 140 million sorted cells were examined across all samples, and a strong correlation was observed between cell number per subset and RNA yield.

Each donor gave one peripheral blood draw, averaging approximately 110 mL, which was collected into heparinised tubes. A BD FACSAria II and a panel including CD45RO, CCR7, CD25, CD127, CD95 and CD27 were used to sort naive, central memory, regulatory and stem cell-like memory CD4+ T cells. Every sorted population had a purity above 95%. PBMCs were separated immediately by Lymphoprep density gradient centrifugation and were stained directly, without being cultured. Samples were stained and sorted in pairs, with one healthy donor and one patient per experiment, so that batch effects were minimized. V trim: 2 bases; J trim: 5 bases; unmatched bases: 6. From its cysteine to its phenylalanine, the CDR3 spans 16 amino acids. Only the CDR3 DNA is retained, 48 bases long and in frame from the first base. Reading the germline V gene gives CDR1 MDHEN and CDR2 SYDVKM. The full study reports these points: Naive, central memory and regulatory TCRB repertoires appeared to be more alike among patients than among healthy donors. Fewer insertions and more nucleotide deletions at VDJ recombination sites were observed in patients with type 1 diabetes, implying thymic rearrangement abnormalities. In all four CD4+ subsets, TCRB CDR3 length was moderately but significantly shorter in type 1 diabetes patients. Because cDNA was sequenced instead of genomic DNA, activated cells with high expression could be over-represented, although the groups did not differ in activation or CD3 levels. Because the HLA sub-analyses included only small numbers of individuals, any influence of HLA type on TCRB rearrangement was left unresolved. Shorter templates might be favored by PCR, yet because patient and control samples were amplified and corrected together, any such skew would affect both groups equally.

All of the isolated RNA was reverse transcribed with the High Capacity cDNA Reverse Transcription Kit, so expressed TCRB transcripts were sequenced. Deep immunoSEQ sequencing was applied to naive, central memory and regulatory T cell samples, giving an average of about 3.4 million total reads per sample. Sorted cells were lysed in RLT buffer and RNA was extracted with DNase-treated RNeasy Micro or Mini kits, depending on cell number. To prevent cross-contamination, every cell subset was processed on its own, while patient and healthy donor samples were processed together. Using the immunoSEQ multiplex PCR, TCRB sequences were amplified from cDNA into 87-bp fragments spanning the CDR3 region. Sequencing of the amplicons was performed on the Illumina HiSeq platform. The authors processed their data as follows. Synthetic template baselines were used to correct PCR bias computationally, reads within Hamming distance 2 were collapsed together, and singletons that could not be merged were discarded. Reads were aligned against IMGT so that V, D and J genes, CDR3 length and insertions or deletions at six rearrangement sites could be assigned. Clonotype counts were normalized to sorted cell number within each subset before computing true diversity and Gini coefficients with the tcR R package. The overlap coefficient, calculated on TCRB nucleotide sequences, was used to measure repertoire sharing. TCRdb obtained this table from immuneACCESS and retained in-frame rearrangements with V and J assigned. These tables miss some clones; where compared with another copy, unresolved V genes account for less than half of the shortfall, and the remainder is unexplained. D and trimming were read from the DNA, whereas the V and J calls and clone size are those reported in that table. The sample yields around 120,000 clones; 15% to 20% were counted once. The ten most abundant clones make up 2.6% of the sample.

In this chain, TRBV28 is recombined with TRBJ1-1; 12 central nucleotides agree with TRBD1. The sequence derives from a man in his late teens or twenties with type 1 diabetes. The sample consisted of central memory CD4+ T cells from blood. The CDR3 region reads CASSLGTGGLGTEAFF. The DNA sequence is given as TGTGCCAGCAGTTTAGGGACAGGGGGCTTGGGAACTGAAGCTTTCTTT.